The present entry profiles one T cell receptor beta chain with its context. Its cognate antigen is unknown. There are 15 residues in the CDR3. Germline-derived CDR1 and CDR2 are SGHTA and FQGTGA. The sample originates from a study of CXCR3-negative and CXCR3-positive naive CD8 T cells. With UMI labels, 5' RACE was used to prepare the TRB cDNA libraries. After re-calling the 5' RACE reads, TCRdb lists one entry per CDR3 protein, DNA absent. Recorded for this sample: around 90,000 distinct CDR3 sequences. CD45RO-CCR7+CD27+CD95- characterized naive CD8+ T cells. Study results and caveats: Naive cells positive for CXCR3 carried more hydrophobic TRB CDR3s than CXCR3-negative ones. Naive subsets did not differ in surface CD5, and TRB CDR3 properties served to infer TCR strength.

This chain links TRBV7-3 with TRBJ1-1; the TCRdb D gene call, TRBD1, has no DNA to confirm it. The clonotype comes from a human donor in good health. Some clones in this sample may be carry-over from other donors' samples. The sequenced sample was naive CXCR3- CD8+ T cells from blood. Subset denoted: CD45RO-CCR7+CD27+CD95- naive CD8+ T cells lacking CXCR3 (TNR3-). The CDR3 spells CASSPMGQGETEAFF. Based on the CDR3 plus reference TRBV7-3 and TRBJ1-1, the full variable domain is GAGVSQTPSNKVTEKGKYVELRCDPISGHTALYWYRQSLGQGPEFLIYFQGTGAADDSGLPNDRFFAVRPEGSVSTLKIQRTERGDSAVYLCASSPMGQGETEAFFGQGTRLTVV.